The TCR beta chain described here comes from a study of T cell changes during pregnancy in multiple sclerosis. Only in-frame clones appear in the TCRdb table, and some are missing; sequencing was by immunoSEQ multiplex PCR. The profile shows more than 35,000 clones, roughly 90% of them singletons. Germline assignment: CDR1 PRHDT and CDR2 FYEKMQ (reference sequence). V was clipped by 4 bases and J by 1 base, with 16 bases between them. This CDR3 spans 16 amino acids. The receptor was isolated from a female donor with multiple sclerosis, enrolled in a pregnancy study. Sequences were derived from CD8+ T cells from peripheral blood mononuclear cells, sampled in the third trimester of pregnancy. The chain links TRBV13 to TRBJ1-1; D perhaps matches TRBD1 (6 bases). CDR3 sequence reads: CASSSYRQAGNTEAFF. DNA for the CDR3: TGTGCCAGCAGCTCGTACAGACAGGCCGGGAACACTGAAGCTTTCTTT.